The 20 T cell receptor beta chains in this list originate from one sample, sequenced in a study of T-cell reconstitution after alpha-beta-depleted transplantation in children. Construction of the TCRbeta library involved unique molecular identifiers. One entry per CDR3 protein, called by TCRdb with MiXCR from the PCR reads. This table has about 610,000 distinct CDR3 sequences, roughly 10% appearing once. This sample comprised PBMCs from the stem cell graft donor, obtained from the stem cell graft. The receptors here all came from a human donor who donated a stem cell graft to a child with acute myeloid leukemia.

The rearrangement uses TRBV9 and TRBJ2-5; 8 bases line up with TRBD2. Losses at the gene ends were 2 bases for V and 7 bases for J; bases not matched to a gene: 16. Germline V gene sequence: CDR1 SGDLS, CDR2 YYNGEE. The length of the CDR3 is 17 residues. This CDR3 is CASSVSSRGSGARTQYF. DNA for the CDR3: TGTGCCAGCAGCGTCAGCAGTAGGGGTAGCGGGGCCCGGACCCAGTACTTC.

This clonotype was detected many times. This may stem from a read error, because a much larger clone lies one nucleotide away. The J gene is TRBJ2-3, the V gene TRBV6-6; D is uncertain. The CDR3 has 11 residues. Germline V gene data show CDR1 as MNHNY and CDR2 as SVGAGI (reference sequence). V was trimmed by 6 bases and J by 4 bases, leaving 5 bases between them. The CDR3 DNA reads as TGTGCCAGCAGACGGTCAGATACGCAGTATTTT. Amino acids: CASRRSDTQYF.

This clonotype has a handful of counts. Written as DNA, the CDR3 is TGTGCCAGCAGCTTAAATTCAATGCGAGGGGAGAACACCGGGGAGCTGTTTTTT. As protein: CASSLNSMRGENTGELFF. The V gene is TRBV11-2, the J gene TRBJ2-2, with D tentatively TRBD1 or TRBD2 (5 bases each). The CDR3 totals 18 residues. V lost 2 bases and J lost 1, with 17 bases in between. The V gene's germline CDR1 is SGHAT and CDR2 FQNNGV. Using reference TRBV11-2 and TRBJ2-2 for the parts outside the CDR3, the full variable domain is EAGVAQSPRYKIIEKRQSVAFWCNPISGHATLYWYQQILGQGPKLLIQFQNNGVVDDSQLPKDRFSAERLKGVDSTLKIQPAKLEDSAVYLCASSLNSMRGENTGELFFGEGSRLTVL.

This chain uses TRBV28 with TRBJ2-1; D is unclear. V lost 6 bases and J lost 13, with 13 bases in between. Germline CDR1 reads MDHEN; CDR2 reads SYDVKM. The CDR3 is 11 amino acids. CDR3 region: CASSPLTPQFF. The CDR3 bases are TGTGCCAGCAGCCCCTTGACACCTCAGTTCTTC.

This clonotype was seen at least ten times. This chain links TRBV24-1 with TRBJ2-1; the match to TRBD1 covers 10 bases. This CDR3 region has 16 residues. Trimming cost V 4 bases and J 3 bases; bases outside gene matches: 5. From germline, CDR1 is KGHDR and CDR2 SFDVKD. CDR3 in DNA: TGTGCCACCAGTGACGAAGACAGGGGGCTCTACAATGAGCAGTTCTTC. Protein: CATSDEDRGLYNEQFF.

This sequence joins TRBV20-1 and TRBJ2-7; D remains ambiguous. Per germline, CDR1 DFQATT and CDR2 SNEGSKA (reference sequence). The CDR3 runs 14 residues. Trimming pared 0 bases from V and 2 bases from J, leaving 11 bases between. CDR3 protein: CSARENMRTYEQYF. CDR3 nucleotide sequence: TGCAGTGCTAGAGAAAACATGCGAACCTACGAGCAGTACTTC.

This clonotype was observed many times. The chain recombines TRBV29-1 with TRBJ1-1, with D possibly being TRBD1 (5 bases). The CDR3 length is 12 residues. V lost 3 bases and J 4 bases, leaving 9 bases between the germline ends. Germline V CDR1 and CDR2: SQVTM, ANQGSEA. CDR3 residues: CSVDGAGTEAFF. Here the CDR3 DNA reads TGCAGCGTTGATGGGGCGGGCACTGAAGCTTTCTTT.

This clonotype was recorded a few times. V usage is TRBV20-1 and J usage is TRBJ2-1, with 9 bases matching TRBD2. Unmatched junction bases numbered 10, after V lost 5 bases and J lost 5 bases. Germline V gives CDR1 DFQATT, CDR2 SNEGSKA (reference sequence). This CDR3 has 15 residues. Here the CDR3 DNA reads TGCAGTGCTCCTCGTACGGGACTAGCCCACAATGAGCAGTTCTTC. Translated: CSAPRTGLAHNEQFF.

In nucleotides, the CDR3 is TGCGCCAGCAGCCCCGGACCCGGGACCGAGCTCTATGGCTACACCTTC. Protein sequence: CASSPGPGTELYGYTF. This chain uses TRBV5-1 with TRBJ1-2; possible D gene TRBD1, 5 bases. V lost 4 bases, J lost 4 bases, and 20 bases lay in between. The length of the CDR3 is 16 residues. Germline V gene data show CDR1 as SGHRS and CDR2 as YFSETQ.

This clonotype showed up just a few times. The rearrangement joins TRBV27 to TRBJ1-2; 8 nucleotides line up with TRBD1. This CDR3 has 15 amino acids. V lost 5 bases and J lost 6; bases outside the gene matches: 11. CDR1 is MNHEY and CDR2 is SMNVEV in the germline V gene (reference sequence). The CDR3 DNA follows: TGTGCCAGCAGTCCAACCCCAGGGGGCGCGAATGGCTACACCTTC. Translation gives CASSPTPGGANGYTF.

This rearrangement joins TRBV12-3 or TRBV12-4 to TRBJ2-7; no clear D. The CDR3 runs to 13 residues. V was pared by 7 bases and J by 7 bases, with 17 bases between. This CDR3 is CASTKTPESEQYF. The CDR3 bases are TGTGCCAGCACCAAAACCCCCGAGTCAGAGCAGTACTTC.

This clonotype was seen only a few times. The chain uses TRBV20-1 and TRBJ2-1; 7 bases match TRBD2. The CDR3 has 16 amino acids. Germline V gene data show CDR1 as DFQATT and CDR2 as SNEGSKA (reference sequence). The V gene end was trimmed by 0 bases and the J gene end by 6 bases; junction bases not matched to a gene: 11. CDR3: CSARDPGGREGNEQFF. The DNA for the CDR3 is TGCAGTGCTAGAGACCCGGGAGGCAGGGAGGGCAATGAGCAGTTCTTC.

The V call is TRBV12-3 or TRBV12-4, the J call TRBJ2-1, with 7 nucleotides matching TRBD2. V lost 2 bases, J lost 4 bases, and 8 bases stayed unmatched. The CDR3 has 16 amino acids. The DNA for the CDR3 is TGTGCCAGCAGTTTAAGAGGGACTACCATTTACAATGAGCAGTTCTTC. It codes for CASSLRGTTIYNEQFF.

This clonotype occurred many times. The rearrangement uses TRBV24-1 and TRBJ2-1, with 7 bases matching TRBD2. The J segment lost 3 bases and the V segment lost 2 bases, leaving 9 bases of the junction unmatched. The germline gives CDR1 KGHDR, CDR2 SFDVKD. The CDR3 sequence is 17 residues long. The CDR3 sequence: CATSDSSQRGNYNEQFF. The CDR3 DNA follows: TGTGCCACCAGTGATTCCAGTCAGCGGGGCAACTACAATGAGCAGTTCTTC.

The chain links TRBV7-2 to TRBJ2-4, with D perhaps matching TRBD1 or TRBD2 (5 bases each). The CDR3 loop spans 15 amino acids. Trimming removed 0 bases at V and 1 base at J, with 7 bases between. Germline values: CDR1 SGHTA, CDR2 FQGNSA. CDR3 nucleotide sequence: TGTGCCAGCAGCTTAGCGGGGACCGCCAAAAACATTCAGTACTTC. It translates to CASSLAGTAKNIQYF.

This clonotype came up many times. This chain connects TRBV4-2 to TRBJ1-5; D might be TRBD1 (5 bases). The CDR3 is 15 residues long. CDR1 is LGHNA, CDR2 YNFKEQ, per germline. The V gene lost 0 bases and the J gene lost 7 bases, with 13 bases spanning the gap. The CDR3 spells CASSQDGREGQPQHF. The CDR3 nucleotides are TGTGCCAGCAGCCAAGATGGGCGGGAGGGGCAGCCCCAGCATTTT.

This clonotype was counted many times. The chain recombines TRBV5-1 with TRBJ2-3; TRBD1 matches 9 bases. This CDR3 is 15 amino acids long. From germline, CDR1 is SGHRS and CDR2 YFSETQ. The J segment lost 3 bases and the V segment lost 4 bases, leaving 6 bases of the junction unmatched. CDR3 protein: CASSHRGLGTDTQYF. The CDR3 region has the DNA TGCGCCAGCAGCCACAGGGGGCTAGGGACAGATACGCAGTATTTT.

This clonotype occurred a few times. The J gene is TRBJ2-3, the V gene TRBV12-3 or TRBV12-4; 7 bases agree with TRBD1. This CDR3 region has 15 residues. V was pared by 6 bases and J by 2 bases, with 8 bases of the junction left unmatched. The CDR3 reads CASRATGVPTDTQYF. CDR3 coding DNA: TGTGCCAGCAGGGCTACAGGGGTCCCCACAGATACGCAGTATTTT.

The V and J genes are TRBV7-9 and TRBJ2-5; the D is unclear. CDR3 length: 14 residues. Trimming left V 4 bases short and J 2 bases short, with 11 bases between. The V gene's germline CDR1 is SEHNR and CDR2 FQNEAQ (reference sequence). This CDR3 reads CASSYTSAQETQYF. CDR3 coding DNA: TGTGCCAGCAGCTACACTTCGGCACAAGAGACCCAGTACTTC.

This clonotype was observed many times. V gene TRBV6-1 combines with J gene TRBJ1-5; TRBD1 agrees at 11 bases. Germline V gene sequence: CDR1 MNHNS, CDR2 SASEGT. This CDR3 is built from 13 residues. Trimming removed 4 bases from V and 11 bases from J; junction bases left unmatched: 4. Written as DNA, the CDR3 is TGTGCCAGCAGTGCCGGGACAGGGGGGACCCAGCATTTT. Its translation: CASSAGTGGTQHF.